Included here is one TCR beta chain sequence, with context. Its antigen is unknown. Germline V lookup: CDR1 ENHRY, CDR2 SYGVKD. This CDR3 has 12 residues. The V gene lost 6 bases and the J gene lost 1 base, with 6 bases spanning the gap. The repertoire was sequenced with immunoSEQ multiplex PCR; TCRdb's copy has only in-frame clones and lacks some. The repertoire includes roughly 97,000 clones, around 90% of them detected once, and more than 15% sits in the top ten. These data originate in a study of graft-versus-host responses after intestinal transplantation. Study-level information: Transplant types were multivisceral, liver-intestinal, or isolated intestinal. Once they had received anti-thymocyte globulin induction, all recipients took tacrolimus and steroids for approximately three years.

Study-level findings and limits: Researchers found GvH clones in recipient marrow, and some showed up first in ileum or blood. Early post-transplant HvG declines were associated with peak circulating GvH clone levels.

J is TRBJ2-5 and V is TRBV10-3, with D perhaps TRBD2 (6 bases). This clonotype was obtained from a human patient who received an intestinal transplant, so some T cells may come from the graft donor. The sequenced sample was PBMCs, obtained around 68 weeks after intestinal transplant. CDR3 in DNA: TGTGCCATCAGGGGGGGCCAAGAGACCCAGTACTTC. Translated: CAIRGGQETQYF.